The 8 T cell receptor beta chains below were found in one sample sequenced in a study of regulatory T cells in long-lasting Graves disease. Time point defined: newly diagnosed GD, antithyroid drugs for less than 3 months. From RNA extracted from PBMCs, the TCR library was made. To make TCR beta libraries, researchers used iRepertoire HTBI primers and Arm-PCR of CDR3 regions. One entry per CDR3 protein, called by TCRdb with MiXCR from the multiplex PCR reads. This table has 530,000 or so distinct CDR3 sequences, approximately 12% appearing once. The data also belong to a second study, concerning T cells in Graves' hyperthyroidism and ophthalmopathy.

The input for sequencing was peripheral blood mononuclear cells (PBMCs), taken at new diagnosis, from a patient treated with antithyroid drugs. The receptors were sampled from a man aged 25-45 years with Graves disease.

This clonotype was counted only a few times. Here the CDR3 reads CASSASGRGLGYNEQFF. The DNA of the CDR3 is TGTGCCAGCAGTGCGAGCGGGAGGGGGTTGGGCTACAATGAGCAGTTCTTC. This chain joins TRBV25-1 and TRBJ2-1; TRBD2 matches 10 bases. The CDR3 is 17 residues long. Unmatched junction bases numbered 9, after V lost 4 bases and J lost 3 bases. CDR1 and CDR2 (germline): MGHDK, SYGVNS. Variable domain in full (rest from reference TRBV25-1 and TRBJ2-1): EADIYQTPRYLVIGTGKKITLECSQTMGHDKMYWYQQDPGMELHLIHYSYGVNSTEKGDLSSESTVSRIRTEHFPLTLESARPSHTSQYLCASSASGRGLGYNEQFFGPGTRLTVL.

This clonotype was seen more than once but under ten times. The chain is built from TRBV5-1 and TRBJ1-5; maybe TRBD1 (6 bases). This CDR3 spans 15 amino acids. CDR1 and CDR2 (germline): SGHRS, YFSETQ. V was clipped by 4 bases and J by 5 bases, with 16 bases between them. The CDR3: CASSLGGREHQPQHF. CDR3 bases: TGCGCCAGCAGCCTGGGGGGGCGGGAGCATCAGCCCCAGCATTTT.

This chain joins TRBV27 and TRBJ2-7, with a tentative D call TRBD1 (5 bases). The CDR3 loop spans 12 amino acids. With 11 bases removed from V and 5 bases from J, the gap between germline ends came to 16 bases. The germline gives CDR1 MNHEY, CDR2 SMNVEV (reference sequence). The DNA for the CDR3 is TGTGCCTCCGCCAGGGTTGTCGACGAGCAGTACTTC. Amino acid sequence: CASARVVDEQYF.

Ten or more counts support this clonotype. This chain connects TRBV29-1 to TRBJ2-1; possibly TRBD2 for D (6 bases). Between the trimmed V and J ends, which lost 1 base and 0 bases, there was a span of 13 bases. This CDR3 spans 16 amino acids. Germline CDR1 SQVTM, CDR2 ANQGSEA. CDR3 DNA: TGCAGCGTTGAAGGAAGGCAGACTAGCTCCTACAATGAGCAGTTCTTC. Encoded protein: CSVEGRQTSSYNEQFF.

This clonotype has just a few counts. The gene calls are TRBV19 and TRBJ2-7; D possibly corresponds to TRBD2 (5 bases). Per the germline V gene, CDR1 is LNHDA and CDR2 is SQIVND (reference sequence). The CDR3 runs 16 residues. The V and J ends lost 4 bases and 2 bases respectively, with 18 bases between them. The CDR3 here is CASSTPPGVVTYEQYF. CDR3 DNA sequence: TGTGCCAGTAGTACTCCACCCGGGGTTGTTACCTACGAGCAGTACTTC.

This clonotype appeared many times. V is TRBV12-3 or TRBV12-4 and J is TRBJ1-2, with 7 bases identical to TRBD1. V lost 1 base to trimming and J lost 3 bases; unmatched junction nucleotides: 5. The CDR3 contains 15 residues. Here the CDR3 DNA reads TGTGCCAGCAGTTTAGTACGGACAGGCGACTATGGCTACACCTTC. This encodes CASSLVRTGDYGYTF.

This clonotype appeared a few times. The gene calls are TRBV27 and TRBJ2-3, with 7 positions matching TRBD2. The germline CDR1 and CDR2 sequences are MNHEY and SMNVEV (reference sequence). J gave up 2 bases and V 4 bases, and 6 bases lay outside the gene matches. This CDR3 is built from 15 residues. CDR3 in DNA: TGTGCCAGCAGTTCGCTAGCGGAGCACACAGATACGCAGTATTTT. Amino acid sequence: CASSSLAEHTDTQYF.

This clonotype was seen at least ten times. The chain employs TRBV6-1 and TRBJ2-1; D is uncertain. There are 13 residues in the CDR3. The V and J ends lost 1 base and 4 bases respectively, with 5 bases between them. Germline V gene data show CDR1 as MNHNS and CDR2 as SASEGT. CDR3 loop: CASSEVGYNEQFF. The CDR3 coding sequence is TGTGCCAGCAGTGAAGTGGGGTACAATGAGCAGTTCTTC.